This T cell receptor beta chain was sequenced for a study of control samples from healthy donors and cancer patients. With 3 bases removed from V and 4 bases from J, the gap between germline ends came to 14 bases. From germline, CDR1 is SGDLS and CDR2 YYNGEE. The CDR3 covers 14 residues. Produced via immunoSEQ multiplex PCR; TCRdb's table is partial and in-frame only. The sample consists of approximately 140,000 clones, roughly 92% of them appearing once. The chain recombines TRBV9 with TRBJ2-7, with D tentatively TRBD1 (6 bases). Sequenced material: blood. The clonotype originates from a man aged 35 to 55 in good health. The CDR3 DNA follows: TGTGCCAGCAGCGATACTAAGACAGGATACGAGCAGTACTTC. It is translated as CASSDTKTGYEQYF.